This entry features one T cell receptor beta chain sequence. These data are taken from a study of OX40 agonist ivuxolimab in advanced cancers. The repertoire was sequenced with immunoSEQ multiplex PCR; TCRdb's copy has only in-frame clones and lacks some. The repertoire holds about 79,000 clones, with about 91% as singletons. The length of the CDR3 is 11 residues. V was trimmed by 3 bases and J by 6 bases, leaving 6 bases between them. Per germline, CDR1 MNHEY and CDR2 SVGAGI. The chain employs TRBV6-5 and TRBJ2-7; D is undetermined. The TCR was taken from an adult with an advanced solid tumor such as melanoma, head and neck, liver or kidney cancer. The source was CD4+ or CD8+ T cells sorted from blood, collected in a trial of the OX40 agonist ivuxolimab. The CDR3 DNA is TGTGCCAGCAGTTATGTGGGCGAGCAGTACTTC. Amino acid sequence: CASSYVGEQYF.